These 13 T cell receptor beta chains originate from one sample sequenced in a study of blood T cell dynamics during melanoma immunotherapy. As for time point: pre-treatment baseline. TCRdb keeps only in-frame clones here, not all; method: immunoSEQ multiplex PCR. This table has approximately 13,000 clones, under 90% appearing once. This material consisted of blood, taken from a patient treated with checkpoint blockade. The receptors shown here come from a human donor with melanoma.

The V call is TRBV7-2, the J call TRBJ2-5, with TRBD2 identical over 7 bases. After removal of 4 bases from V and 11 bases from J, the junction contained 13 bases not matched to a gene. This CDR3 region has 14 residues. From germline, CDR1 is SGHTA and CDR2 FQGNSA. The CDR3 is CASSSKRGSREQYF. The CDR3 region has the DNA TGTGCCAGCAGCTCCAAGCGGGGTTCGAGGGAGCAGTACTTC. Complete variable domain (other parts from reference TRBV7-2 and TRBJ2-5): GAGVSQSPSNKVTEKGKDVELRCDPISGHTALYWYRQSLGQGLEFLIYFQGNSAPDKSGLPSDRFSAERTGGSVSTLTIQRTQQEDSAVYLCASSSKRGSREQYFGPGTRLLVL.

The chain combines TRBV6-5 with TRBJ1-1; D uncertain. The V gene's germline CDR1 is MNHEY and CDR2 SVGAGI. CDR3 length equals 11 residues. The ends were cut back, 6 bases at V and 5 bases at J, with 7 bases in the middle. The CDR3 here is CASRGGTEAFF. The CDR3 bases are TGTGCCAGCAGGGGAGGGACTGAAGCTTTCTTT.

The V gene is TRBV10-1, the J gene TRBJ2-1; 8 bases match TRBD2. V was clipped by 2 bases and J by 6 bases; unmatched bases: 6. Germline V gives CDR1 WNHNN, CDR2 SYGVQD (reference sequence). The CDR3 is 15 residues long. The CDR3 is CASSEEAGVSNEQFF. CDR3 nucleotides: TGCGCCAGCAGTGAGGAAGCGGGAGTCTCCAATGAGCAGTTCTTC.

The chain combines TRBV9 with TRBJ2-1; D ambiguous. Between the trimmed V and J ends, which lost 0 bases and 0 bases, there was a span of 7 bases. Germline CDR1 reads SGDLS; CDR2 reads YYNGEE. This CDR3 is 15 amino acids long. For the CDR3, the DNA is TGTGCCAGCAGCGTAGAGGCAAGCTCCTACAATGAGCAGTTCTTC. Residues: CASSVEASSYNEQFF. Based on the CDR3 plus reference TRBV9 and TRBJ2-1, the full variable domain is DSGVTQTPKHLITATGQRVTLRCSPRSGDLSVYWYQQSLDQGLQFLIQYYNGEERAKGNILERFSAQQFPDLHSELNLSSLELGDSALYFCASSVEASSYNEQFFGPGTRLTVL.

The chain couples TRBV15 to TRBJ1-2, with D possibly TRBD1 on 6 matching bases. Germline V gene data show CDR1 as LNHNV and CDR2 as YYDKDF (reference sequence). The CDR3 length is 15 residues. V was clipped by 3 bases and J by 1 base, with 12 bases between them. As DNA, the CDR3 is TGTGCCACCAGCAGTAGACAGGCACATAACTATGGCTACACCTTC. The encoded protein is CATSSRQAHNYGYTF. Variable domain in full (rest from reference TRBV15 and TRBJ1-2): DAMVIQNPRYQVTQFGKPVTLSCSQTLNHNVMYWYQQKSSQAPKLLFHYYDKDFNNEADTPDNFQSRRPNTSFCFLDIRSPGLGDTAMYLCATSSRQAHNYGYTFGSGTRLTVV.

The CDR3: CASSPGRSPSEAFF. The CDR3 bases are TGTGCCAGCTCGCCGGGACGATCGCCTTCCGAAGCTTTCTTT. This chain joins TRBV18 and TRBJ1-1; D perhaps matches TRBD1 (5 bases). The germline V and J ends were trimmed by 6 bases and 8 bases, with 19 bases remaining between them. This CDR3 spans 14 amino acids. CDR1 is KGHSH, CDR2 LQKENI, per germline. Combining the CDR3 with reference TRBV18 and TRBJ1-1 gives the whole variable domain NAGVMQNPRHLVRRRGQEARLRCSPMKGHSHVYWYRQLPEEGLKFMVYLQKENIIDESGMPKERFSAEFPKEGPSILRIQQVVRGDSAAYFCASSPGRSPSEAFFGQGTRLTVV.

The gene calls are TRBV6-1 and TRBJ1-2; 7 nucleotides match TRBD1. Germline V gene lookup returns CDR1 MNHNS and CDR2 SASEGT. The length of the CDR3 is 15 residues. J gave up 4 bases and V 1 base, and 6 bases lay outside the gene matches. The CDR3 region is CASSEVAGGGYGYTF. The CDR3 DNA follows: TGTGCCAGCAGTGAAGTTGCAGGGGGGGGCTATGGCTACACCTTC.

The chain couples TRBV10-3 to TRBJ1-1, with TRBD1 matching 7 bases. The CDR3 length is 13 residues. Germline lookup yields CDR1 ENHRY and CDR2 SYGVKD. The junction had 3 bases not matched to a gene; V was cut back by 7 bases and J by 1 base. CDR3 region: CAIKGARNTEAFF. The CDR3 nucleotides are TGTGCCATCAAGGGGGCTAGGAACACTGAAGCTTTCTTT.

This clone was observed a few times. The DNA for the CDR3 is TGTGCCAGCAGCCCGTGGGACAGGGGCCAAGAGACCCAGTACTTC. Protein product: CASSPWDRGQETQYF. The gene calls are TRBV14 and TRBJ2-5, with 10 nucleotides matching TRBD1. Germline V lookup: CDR1 SGHDN, CDR2 FVKESK. The CDR3 spans 15 residues. V lost 4 bases to trimming and J lost 1 base; unmatched junction nucleotides: 3.

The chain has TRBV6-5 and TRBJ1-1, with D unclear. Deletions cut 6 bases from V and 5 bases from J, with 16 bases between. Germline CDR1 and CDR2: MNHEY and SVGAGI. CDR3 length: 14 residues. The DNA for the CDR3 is TGTGCCAGCAGACCAACCACGGGAACAACTGAAGCTTTCTTT. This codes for CASRPTTGTTEAFF.

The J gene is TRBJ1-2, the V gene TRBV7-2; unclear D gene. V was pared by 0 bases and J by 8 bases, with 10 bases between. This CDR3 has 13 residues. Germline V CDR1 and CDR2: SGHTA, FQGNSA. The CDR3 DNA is TGTGCCAGCAGCTTAGCGCGGAGGGTGGGCTACACCTTC. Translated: CASSLARRVGYTF.

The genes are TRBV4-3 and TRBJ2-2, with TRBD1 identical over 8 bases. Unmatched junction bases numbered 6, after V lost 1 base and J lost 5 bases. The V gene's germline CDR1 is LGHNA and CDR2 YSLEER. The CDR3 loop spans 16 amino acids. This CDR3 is CASSQVRQGMTGELFF. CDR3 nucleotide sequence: TGCGCCAGCAGCCAAGTAAGACAGGGGATGACCGGGGAGCTGTTTTTT.

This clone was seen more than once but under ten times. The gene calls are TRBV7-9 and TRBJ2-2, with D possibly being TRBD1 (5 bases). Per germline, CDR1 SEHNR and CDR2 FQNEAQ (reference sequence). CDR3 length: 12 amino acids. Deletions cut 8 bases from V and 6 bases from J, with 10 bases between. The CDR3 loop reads CASAGSSGELFF. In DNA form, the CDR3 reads TGTGCCAGCGCAGGGTCATCCGGGGAGCTGTTTTTT.